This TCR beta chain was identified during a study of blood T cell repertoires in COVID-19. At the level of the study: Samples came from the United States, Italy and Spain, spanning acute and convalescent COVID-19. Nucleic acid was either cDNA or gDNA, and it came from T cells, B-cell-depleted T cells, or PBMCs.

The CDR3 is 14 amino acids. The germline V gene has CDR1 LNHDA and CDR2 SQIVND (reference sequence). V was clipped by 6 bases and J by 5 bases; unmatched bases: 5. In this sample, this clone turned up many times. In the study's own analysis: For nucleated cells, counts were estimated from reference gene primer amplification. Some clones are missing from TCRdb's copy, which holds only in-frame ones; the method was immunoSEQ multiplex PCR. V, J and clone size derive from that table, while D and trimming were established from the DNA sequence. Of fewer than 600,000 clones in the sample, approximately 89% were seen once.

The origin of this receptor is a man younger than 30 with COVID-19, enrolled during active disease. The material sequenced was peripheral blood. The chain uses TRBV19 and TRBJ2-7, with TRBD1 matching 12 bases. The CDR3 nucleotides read TGTGCCAGTAGGGGGGACAGGGGGCCCCACGAGCAGTACTTC. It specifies CASRGDRGPHEQYF.